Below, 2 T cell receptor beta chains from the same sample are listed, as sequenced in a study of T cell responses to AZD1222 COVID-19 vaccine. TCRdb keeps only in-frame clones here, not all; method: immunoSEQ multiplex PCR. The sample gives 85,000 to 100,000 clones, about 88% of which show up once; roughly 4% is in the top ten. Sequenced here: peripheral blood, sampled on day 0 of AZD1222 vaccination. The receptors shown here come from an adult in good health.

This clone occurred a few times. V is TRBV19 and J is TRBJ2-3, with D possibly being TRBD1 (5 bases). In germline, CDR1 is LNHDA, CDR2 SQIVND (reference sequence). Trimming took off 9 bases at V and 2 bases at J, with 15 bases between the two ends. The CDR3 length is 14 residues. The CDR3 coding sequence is TGTGCCAGCCGCCGGCAGGGCAACACAGATACGCAGTATTTT. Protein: CASRRQGNTDTQYF.

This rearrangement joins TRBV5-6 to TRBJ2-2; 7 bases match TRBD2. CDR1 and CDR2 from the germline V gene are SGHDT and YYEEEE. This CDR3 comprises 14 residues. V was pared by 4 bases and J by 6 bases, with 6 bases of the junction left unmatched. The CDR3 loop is CASSVTSRAGELFF. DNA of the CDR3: TGTGCCAGCAGCGTGACTAGCCGTGCCGGGGAGCTGTTTTTT.